What follows are 29 T cell receptor beta chains derived from one specimen sequenced in a study of a mutant IDH1 vaccine in newly diagnosed glioma. Documented time point: baseline, week 1 (first vaccination visit). Treatment here: pre-vaccination baseline after standard-of-care therapy. Some clones are missing from TCRdb's copy, which holds only in-frame ones; the method was immunoSEQ multiplex PCR. The profile shows 70,000 or so clones, about 83% of them singletons. Sequenced here: peripheral blood mononuclear cells (PBMCs), sampled from a glioma patient treated with radiotherapy, temozolomide or both. Receptors originate from a woman under 30 with glioma. Some clones in this sample may be carry-over from other donors' samples.

The chain recombines TRBV29-1 with TRBJ2-2; 7 bases fit TRBD1. V lost 6 bases and J lost 3; bases outside the gene matches: 1. Germline assignment: CDR1 SQVTM and CDR2 ANQGSEA. This CDR3 has 12 amino acids. The CDR3 bases are TGCAGCGTCGACAGGGACACCGGGGAGCTGTTTTTT. Protein sequence: CSVDRDTGELFF.

The chain is built from TRBV4-1 and TRBJ1-4; 9 positions agree with TRBD1. The CDR3 consists of 15 residues. Trimming took 3 bases from V and 8 from J; bases not matched to a gene: 7. Germline assignment: CDR1 MGHRA and CDR2 YSYEKL. The CDR3 reads CASSHPGQGGEKLFF. The CDR3 nucleotides read TGCGCCAGCAGCCATCCGGGACAGGGAGGGGAAAAACTGTTTTTT.

This clone was observed once. V and J are TRBV11-3 and TRBJ2-5; the D is unclear. The CDR3 consists of 15 residues. V was clipped by 1 base and J by 5 bases, with 14 bases between them. Germline CDR1 reads SGHNT; CDR2 reads YENEEA. The CDR3 spells CASSLVGPSTETQYF. The CDR3 coding sequence is TGTGCCAGCAGCTTAGTTGGCCCGAGCACGGAGACCCAGTACTTC.

The chain has TRBV25-1 and TRBJ1-1, with D maybe TRBD1 (6 bases). CDR1 is MGHDK, CDR2 SYGVNS, per germline. V lost 0 bases to trimming and J lost 10 bases, with 15 bases between them. This CDR3 region has 14 residues. The CDR3: CASSEYGNRDIAFF. The CDR3 DNA reads as TGTGCCAGCAGTGAATATGGGAACAGGGACATAGCTTTCTTT.

The chain carries TRBV6-5 and TRBJ1-2; the D gene is possibly TRBD1 (5 bases). The CDR3 runs to 12 residues. Trimming cost V 11 bases and J 8 bases, with 18 bases left between them. The germline CDR1 and CDR2 sequences are MNHEY and SVGAGI. As DNA, the CDR3 is TGTGCCTCCTCTTCGGAGGGGCCGGGCTACACCTTC. This gives the protein CASSSEGPGYTF.

The V and J genes are TRBV5-6 and TRBJ1-2; D not certain. Germline V lookup: CDR1 SGHDT, CDR2 YYEEEE. Trimming left V 5 bases short and J 2 bases short, with 13 bases between. The CDR3 runs to 14 residues. CDR3 amino acids: CASRAKIFNYGYTF. The CDR3 coding sequence is TGTGCCAGCAGGGCAAAGATATTCAACTATGGCTACACCTTC.

The V call is TRBV29-1, the J call TRBJ1-2; no reliable D call. The CDR3 is 12 residues long. V was trimmed by 2 bases and J by 4 bases, leaving 8 bases between them. Germline V gene data show CDR1 as SQVTM and CDR2 as ANQGSEA. CDR3 amino acids: CSVESGSYGYTF. The CDR3 bases are TGCAGCGTTGAAAGTGGCTCCTATGGCTACACCTTC.

The genes are TRBV19 and TRBJ1-5, with 7 bases matching TRBD1. The V gene end was trimmed by 5 bases and the J gene end by 4 bases; junction bases not matched to a gene: 5. The V gene's germline CDR1 is LNHDA and CDR2 SQIVND (reference sequence). The CDR3 sequence is 14 residues long. CDR3 protein: CASSPTGVNQPQHF. CDR3 in DNA: TGTGCCAGTAGTCCTACAGGGGTAAATCAGCCCCAGCATTTT.

The chain joins TRBV2 to TRBJ1-5; D ambiguous. The CDR3 length is 13 residues. In germline, CDR1 is SNHLY, CDR2 FYNNEI. Trimming took 2 bases from V and 5 from J, leaving 7 bases between them. The CDR3 loop is CASSERGYQPQHF. CDR3 in DNA: TGTGCCAGCAGTGAACGGGGTTATCAGCCCCAGCATTTT.

The chain carries TRBV6-6 and TRBJ2-7; D gene uncertain. CDR3 length: 14 amino acids. Per the germline V gene, CDR1 is MNHNY and CDR2 is SVGAGI (reference sequence). The ends were cut back, 6 bases at V and 3 bases at J, with 15 bases in the middle. This CDR3 reads CASRGTGFYYEQYF. The CDR3 bases are TGTGCCAGCAGGGGAACTGGGTTTTACTACGAGCAGTACTTC.

Turning to this clone: One end of the junction varies from germline; a read error may be responsible. The chain combines TRBV7-7 with TRBJ2-1; 10 bases fit TRBD2. The CDR3 loop spans 14 amino acids. CDR1 is SSHAT and CDR2 is FNYEAQ in the germline V gene (reference sequence). The CDR3 is CASSPGLALNEQFF. The CDR3 DNA is TGTGCTAGCAGCCCGGGACTAGCGCTCAATGAGCAGTTCTTC.

The rearrangement joins TRBV10-2 to TRBJ1-5; D remains ambiguous. The CDR3 runs 14 residues. Germline V gene lookup returns CDR1 WSHSY and CDR2 SAAADI. V lost 3 bases, J lost 0 bases, and 6 bases lay in between. CDR3 loop: CASSDSYSNQPQHF. In nucleotides, the CDR3 is TGCGCCAGCAGTGACAGCTATAGCAATCAGCCCCAGCATTTT.

The V call is TRBV6-5, the J call TRBJ1-2; 7 positions match TRBD1. J lost 4 bases, V lost 5 bases, and 7 bases had no gene match. CDR1 and CDR2 from the germline V gene are MNHEY and SVGAGI. There are 14 residues in the CDR3. CDR3 in DNA: TGTGCCAGCAGTCCATCCGGGACAGTCTATGGCTACACCTTC. This encodes CASSPSGTVYGYTF.

The chain is built from TRBV19 and TRBJ2-5; 10 bases agree with TRBD2. The germline V gene encodes CDR1 LNHDA and CDR2 SQIVND (reference sequence). Losses at the gene ends were 6 bases for V and 1 base for J; bases not matched to a gene: 8. The CDR3 totals 16 residues. In nucleotides, the CDR3 is TGTGCCAGTAGACCTCTAGCGGGAGCGACCCAAGAGACCCAGTACTTC. It codes for CASRPLAGATQETQYF.

The rearrangement uses TRBV5-1 and TRBJ1-3; D uncertain. CDR3 size: 12 residues. Per the germline V gene, CDR1 is SGHRS and CDR2 is YFSETQ. Trimming pared 0 bases from V and 4 bases from J, leaving 2 bases between. The CDR3 loop is CASSLGGNTIYF. The CDR3 nucleotides are TGCGCCAGCAGCTTGGGGGGAAACACCATATATTTT.

The chain carries TRBV7-9 and TRBJ1-1; 10 positions agree with TRBD1. The CDR3 runs 12 residues. CDR1 and CDR2 (germline): SEHNR, FQNEAQ (reference sequence). Trimming cost V 11 bases and J 5 bases; bases outside gene matches: 5. As DNA, the CDR3 is TGTGCCGGGACAGGGGCGAGGACTGAAGCTTTCTTT. Amino acids: CAGTGARTEAFF.

J is TRBJ2-7 and V is TRBV19, with a possible D match to TRBD2 (6 bases). This CDR3 spans 13 amino acids. V lost 2 bases to trimming and J lost 3 bases, with 8 bases between them. Germline CDR1 LNHDA, CDR2 SQIVND (reference sequence). The CDR3 sequence is CASSIRRGYEQYF. The DNA of the CDR3 is TGTGCCAGTAGTATAAGGCGGGGCTACGAGCAGTACTTC.

This clone has just a few counts. The rearrangement links TRBV5-1 to TRBJ2-1; D ambiguous. The germline CDR1 and CDR2 sequences are SGHRS and YFSETQ. V lost 0 bases to trimming and J lost 2 bases, with 0 bases between them. The CDR3 sequence is 12 residues long. CDR3 region: CASSLAYNEQFF. The CDR3 bases are TGCGCCAGCAGCTTGGCCTACAATGAGCAGTTCTTC.

This chain joins TRBV29-1 and TRBJ2-1; 12 bases are a match to TRBD1. CDR1 and CDR2 (germline): SQVTM, ANQGSEA. This CDR3 comprises 17 residues. Germline trimming cut 0 bases from V and 7 bases from J; bases unmatched to any gene: 10. CDR3 in amino acids: CSVEDPQGQGALNEQFF. In DNA form, the CDR3 reads TGCAGCGTTGAAGATCCCCAGGGACAGGGGGCGCTTAATGAGCAGTTCTTC.

The CDR3 reads CASRKGERNTEAFF. CDR3 DNA sequence: TGTGCCAGCAGGAAGGGGGAGAGGAACACTGAAGCTTTCTTT. The V and J genes are TRBV6-5 and TRBJ1-1; D is perhaps TRBD1 (6 bases). The CDR3 covers 14 residues. Germline V gene sequence: CDR1 MNHEY, CDR2 SVGAGI. V lost 6 bases, J lost 1 base, and 12 bases lay in between.

This chain uses TRBV7-2 with TRBJ1-4, with TRBD1 matching over 8 bases. The CDR3 covers 15 residues. V lost 5 bases to trimming and J lost 8 bases; unmatched junction nucleotides: 10. The germline CDR1 and CDR2 sequences are SGHTA and FQGNSA. The CDR3 sequence is CASSPDRVVLEKLFF. The DNA of the CDR3 is TGTGCCAGCAGCCCGGACAGGGTAGTATTGGAAAAACTGTTTTTT.

The rearrangement joins TRBV5-4 to TRBJ1-1; 10 bases agree with TRBD1. In germline, CDR1 is SGHNT, CDR2 YYREEE (reference sequence). Germline trimming cut 2 bases from V and 5 bases from J; bases unmatched to any gene: 6. There are 15 residues in the CDR3. CDR3 region: CASSFPGTGDTEAFF. The CDR3 nucleotides read TGTGCCAGCAGCTTCCCAGGGACAGGGGATACTGAAGCTTTCTTT.

The chain recombines TRBV9 with TRBJ2-7; 7 bases are a match to TRBD2. Germline assignment: CDR1 SGDLS and CDR2 YYNGEE. J lost 5 bases, V lost 3 bases, and 8 bases had no gene match. The CDR3 consists of 14 residues. In DNA, the CDR3 is TGTGCCAGCAGCGGTGGGGCGGGAGTGGACGAGCAGTACTTC. Its protein is CASSGGAGVDEQYF.

The J gene is TRBJ1-4, the V gene TRBV4-1, with D possibly being TRBD1 (5 bases). Germline CDR1 is MGHRA and CDR2 is YSYEKL. This CDR3 contains 14 residues. Trimming took off 1 base at V and 7 bases at J, with 10 bases between the two ends. The CDR3 region has the DNA TGCGCCAGCAGCCAAGCGCAGGGAGTTGAAAAACTGTTTTTT. Translating gives CASSQAQGVEKLFF.

This chain joins TRBV27 and TRBJ2-7, with D perhaps given as TRBD1 or TRBD2 (6 bases each). The germline V gene has CDR1 MNHEY and CDR2 SMNVEV (reference sequence). The length of the CDR3 is 12 residues. The CDR3 reads CAVRGARYEQYF. In DNA, the CDR3 is TGTGCAGTGAGGGGGGCGCGGTACGAGCAGTACTTC.

CDR3 nucleotides: TGTGCCAGCAGCAGAGAGGGGGAAGTAAACACCGGGGAGCTGTTTTTT. It is translated as CASSREGEVNTGELFF. The V call is TRBV7-9, the J call TRBJ2-2, with D perhaps matching TRBD1 (6 bases). V was clipped by 5 bases and J by 2 bases, with 15 bases between them. The CDR3 length is 16 residues. Per the germline V gene, CDR1 is SEHNR and CDR2 is FQNEAQ (reference sequence).

This clone is medium-sized (0.01 to 0.1%) in the sample. This chain connects TRBV19 to TRBJ1-1, with D possibly matching TRBD1 (5 bases). The CDR3 is made up of 16 amino acids. The V end was cut by 3 bases, the J end by 4 bases, with 18 bases between. From germline, CDR1 is LNHDA and CDR2 SQIVND (reference sequence). The CDR3 sequence: CASSMGDRYKGTEAFF. The CDR3, as DNA: TGTGCCAGTAGTATGGGGGACCGATACAAGGGCACTGAAGCTTTCTTT.

V is TRBV7-9 and J is TRBJ1-5; D gene unclear. The germline V and J ends were trimmed by 5 bases and 9 bases, with 11 bases remaining between them. The V gene's germline CDR1 is SEHNR and CDR2 FQNEAQ (reference sequence). The CDR3 is made up of 12 amino acids. The DNA for the CDR3 is TGTGCCAGCAGCCGCGCAACCGGGCCCCAGCATTTT. Amino acids: CASSRATGPQHF.

The chain uses TRBV5-8 and TRBJ1-2; TRBD1 matches 8 bases. CDR1 and CDR2 (germline): SGHTS, YDEGEE. The V segment lost 0 bases and the J segment 2 bases; nucleotides outside the gene matches: 0. The CDR3 covers 14 residues. CDR3 residues: CASSLDRGNYGYTF. CDR3 sequence (DNA): TGTGCCAGCAGCTTGGACAGGGGGAACTATGGCTACACCTTC.